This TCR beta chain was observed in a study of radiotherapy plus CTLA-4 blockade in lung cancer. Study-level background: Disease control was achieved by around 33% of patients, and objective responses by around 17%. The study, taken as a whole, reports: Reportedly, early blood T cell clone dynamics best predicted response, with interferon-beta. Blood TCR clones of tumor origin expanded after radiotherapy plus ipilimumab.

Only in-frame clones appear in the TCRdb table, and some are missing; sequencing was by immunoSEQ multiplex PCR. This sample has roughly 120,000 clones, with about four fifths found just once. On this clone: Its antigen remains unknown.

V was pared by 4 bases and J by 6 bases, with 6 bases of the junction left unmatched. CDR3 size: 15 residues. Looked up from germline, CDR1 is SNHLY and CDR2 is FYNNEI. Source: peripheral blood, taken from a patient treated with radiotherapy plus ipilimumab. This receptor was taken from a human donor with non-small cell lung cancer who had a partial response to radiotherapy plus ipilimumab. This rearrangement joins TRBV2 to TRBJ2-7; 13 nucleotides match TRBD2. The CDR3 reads CASSGTSGRDSEQYF. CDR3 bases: TGTGCCAGCAGTGGAACTAGCGGGAGGGACAGCGAGCAGTACTTC. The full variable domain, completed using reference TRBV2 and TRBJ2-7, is EPEVTQTPSHQVTQMGQEVILRCVPISNHLYFYWYRQILGQKVEFLVSFYNNEISEKSEIFDDQFSVERPDGSNFTLKIRSTKLEDSAMYFCASSGTSGRDSEQYFGPGTRLTVT.